These 14 T cell receptor beta chains originate from one sample sequenced in a study of cytomegalovirus exposure and HLA in healthy donors. PCR used 60 Vbeta primers and 13 Jbeta primers. Measured with immunoSEQ multiplex PCR; TCRdb has only the in-frame clones, and not every one. With 65,000 to 95,000 clones in the sample, the ten largest clones hold 1.5%. What was sequenced was PBMCs. Receptor source: a woman aged 55-69 years in good health and CMV-seronegative.

The chain links TRBV28 to TRBJ1-1; 9 positions match TRBD1. The germline CDR1 and CDR2 sequences are MDHEN and SYDVKM. With V trimmed by 5 bases and J by 6 bases, 16 bases remained unmatched. The CDR3 sequence is 17 residues long. The CDR3: CASSETGGAYRRPEAFF. DNA for the CDR3: TGTGCCAGCAGTGAAACAGGGGGCGCGTATCGAAGGCCTGAAGCTTTCTTT.

V usage is TRBV2 and J usage is TRBJ1-3; 9 bases match TRBD1. The V gene's germline CDR1 is SNHLY and CDR2 FYNNEI. The CDR3 consists of 15 residues. V was pared by 3 bases and J by 4 bases, with 4 bases of the junction left unmatched. The CDR3 reads CASSDYRGHGNTIYF. CDR3 nucleotide sequence: TGTGCCAGCAGTGACTACAGGGGGCACGGAAACACCATATATTTT.

The chain couples TRBV4-1 to TRBJ2-1; TRBD2 matches 11 bases. Germline CDR1 is MGHRA and CDR2 is YSYEKL. CDR3 size: 16 residues. Trimming removed 2 bases from V and 4 bases from J; junction bases left unmatched: 4. CDR3 in amino acids: CASSQSSGREYNEQFF. CDR3 nucleotides: TGCGCCAGCAGCCAAAGTAGCGGGAGGGAGTACAATGAGCAGTTCTTC.

The chain employs TRBV7-9 and TRBJ1-5; D is unresolved. Germline CDR1 and CDR2: SEHNR and FQNEAQ (reference sequence). V dropped 6 bases and J dropped 5 bases, with 11 bases sitting between them. This CDR3 spans 13 amino acids. The CDR3 nucleotides read TGTGCCAGCAGTAGGTCACTAGATCAGCCCCAGCATTTT. This gives the protein CASSRSLDQPQHF.

The chain has TRBV29-1 and TRBJ2-1; 7 positions match TRBD1. CDR1 SQVTM and CDR2 ANQGSEA come from the germline V gene. There are 16 residues in the CDR3. The trim removed 6 bases at V and 4 bases at J, leaving 15 bases unmatched. CDR3 residues: CSVSRNRGHLYNEQFF. DNA of the CDR3: TGCAGCGTATCGCGAAACAGGGGACACTTGTACAATGAGCAGTTCTTC.

V usage is TRBV28 and J usage is TRBJ1-1; no definite D call. Germline V CDR1 and CDR2: MDHEN, SYDVKM. There are 14 residues in the CDR3. V was clipped by 3 bases and J by 5 bases, with 13 bases between them. CDR3 coding DNA: TGTGCCAGCAGTTTCCGGGGAAAGACGACTGAAGCTTTCTTT. This encodes CASSFRGKTTEAFF.

The chain has TRBV19 and TRBJ1-6; 7 positions agree with TRBD1. This CDR3 has 14 residues. V trimming: 5 bases; J trimming: 9 bases; junction bases outside the gene matches: 7. Germline CDR1 reads LNHDA; CDR2 reads SQIVND (reference sequence). In DNA form, the CDR3 reads TGTGCCAGTAGTGAACAGGGGCAGTCTTCACCCCTCCACTTT. Translating gives CASSEQGQSSPLHF.

The chain employs TRBV2 and TRBJ1-3; 8 nucleotides line up with TRBD1. CDR1 and CDR2 (germline): SNHLY, FYNNEI. V gave up 4 bases and J gave up 0 bases; unmatched junction bases: 5. CDR3 length: 16 amino acids. This CDR3 is CASSVGQGFSGNTIYF. Written as DNA, the CDR3 is TGTGCCAGCAGTGTCGGACAGGGCTTCTCTGGAAACACCATATATTTT.

This chain joins TRBV5-6 and TRBJ2-1, with 14 bases fitting TRBD2. The CDR3 spans 18 residues. J lost 4 bases, V lost 4 bases, and 10 bases had no gene match. Per the germline V gene, CDR1 is SGHDT and CDR2 is YYEEEE. CDR3 sequence: CASSGAGTSGSLYNEQFF. The CDR3 nucleotides are TGTGCCAGCAGCGGAGCCGGGACTAGCGGGAGTCTATACAATGAGCAGTTCTTC.

V and J are TRBV6-6 and TRBJ2-5, with D possibly TRBD1 on 5 matching bases. CDR1 MNHNY and CDR2 SVGAGI come from the germline V gene (reference sequence). CDR3 size: 16 residues. Trimming took off 6 bases at V and 2 bases at J, with 19 bases between the two ends. CDR3 protein: CASRTGRVVRQETQYF. The CDR3 DNA is TGTGCCAGCAGGACCGGCAGGGTAGTCAGACAAGAGACCCAGTACTTC.

The chain couples TRBV11-2 to TRBJ2-7, with 7 bases identical to TRBD2. Trimming cost V 4 bases and J 5 bases; bases outside gene matches: 5. The CDR3 extends over 13 amino acids. Germline assignment: CDR1 SGHAT and CDR2 FQNNGV. The CDR3 spells CASSSLASNEQYF. The CDR3 DNA reads TGTGCCAGCAGCTCACTAGCGTCCAACGAGCAGTACTTC.

The J gene is TRBJ1-5, the V gene TRBV15; TRBD1 aligns across 7 bases. The CDR3 is made up of 16 amino acids. CDR1 and CDR2 (germline): LNHNV, YYDKDF (reference sequence). The V and J ends lost 0 bases and 11 bases, in that order; junction bases with no gene match: 13. The CDR3 loop is CATSRDPGQLLLSQHF. CDR3 sequence (DNA): TGTGCCACCAGCAGAGATCCGGGACAGCTGTTGTTGTCCCAGCATTTT.

The chain couples TRBV9 to TRBJ2-1; unclear D gene. Germline V gene data show CDR1 as SGDLS and CDR2 as YYNGEE. Trimming pared 4 bases from V and 0 bases from J, leaving 11 bases between. CDR3 length: 15 residues. Here the CDR3 DNA reads TGTGCCAGCAGCACCTCATCCGGCTCCTACAATGAGCAGTTCTTC. It is translated as CASSTSSGSYNEQFF.

The V call is TRBV6-5, the J call TRBJ2-7, with D possibly being TRBD1 (5 bases). This CDR3 is built from 14 residues. CDR1 and CDR2 from the germline V gene are MNHEY and SVGAGI. The germline V and J ends were trimmed by 1 base and 5 bases, with 12 bases remaining between them. The CDR3 DNA reads as TGTGCCAGCAGTTACTACGTGCAGGGCCACGAGCAGTACTTC. Translated, it gives CASSYYVQGHEQYF.